These T cell receptor beta chains were read from a single sample in a study of T cell responses to AZD1222 COVID-19 vaccine. The assay was immunoSEQ multiplex PCR, and TCRdb's table has in-frame clones only and misses some. The sample shows some 250,000 clones, 85% to 95% of them seen only once. Specimen: peripheral blood, collected 28 days after the second AZD1222 dose. Receptor source: an adult who received the AZD1222 COVID-19 vaccine. The CDR3 runs from the conserved cysteine through the conserved F or W. The D gene is left open where the match is weak.

v_gene: TRBV28
d_gene: -
CDR3aa: CASSFEIRVDTEAFF

v_gene: TRBV15
d_gene: -
CDR3aa: CATSRAAAEHQPQHF

v_gene: TRBV2
d_gene: -
CDR3aa: CASNRERDTQYF

v_gene: TRBV4-2
d_gene: -
CDR3aa: CASSQDPTGNYGYTF

v_gene: TRBV7-6
d_gene: TRBD2
CDR3aa: CASSLTSGRAAGELFF

v_gene: TRBV27
d_gene: TRBD1
CDR3aa: CASSISGGNSNQPQHF

v_gene: TRBV4-3
d_gene: TRBD2
CDR3aa: CASSQETGLGGGGADTQYF

v_gene: TRBV19
d_gene: TRBD1
CDR3aa: CASRDRGVLDNEQFF

v_gene: TRBV7-6
d_gene: -
CDR3aa: CASSSRNTGELFF

v_gene: TRBV2
d_gene: TRBD1
CDR3aa: CASDLRTGASGQPQHF

v_gene: TRBV6-4
d_gene: -
CDR3aa: CASSAEVEGTDTQYF

v_gene: TRBV5-4
d_gene: -
CDR3aa: CASSFDTAYGYTF

v_gene: TRBV29-1
d_gene: -
CDR3aa: CSVAGAQETQYF

v_gene: TRBV7-3
d_gene: TRBD1
CDR3aa: CASSSQQGAGELFF

v_gene: TRBV6-2/TRBV6-3
d_gene: -
CDR3aa: CASSAPGRQETQYF

v_gene: TRBV3-1/TRBV3-2
d_gene: -
CDR3aa: CASSQEILGQPQHF

v_gene: TRBV18
d_gene: -
CDR3aa: CASSPRQGPGDTEAFF

v_gene: TRBV28
d_gene: -
CDR3aa: CASRNYGYTF

v_gene: TRBV27
d_gene: -
CDR3aa: CASSTPLTDTQYF

v_gene: TRBV2
d_gene: TRBD1
CDR3aa: CASRGQVGYGYTF

v_gene: TRBV2
d_gene: TRBD1
CDR3aa: CASSPGGSDEQYF

v_gene: TRBV19
d_gene: -
CDR3aa: CASSKVADAYEQYF

v_gene: TRBV7-8
d_gene: TRBD1
CDR3aa: CASTQDRAPANYGYTF

v_gene: TRBV4-3
d_gene: -
CDR3aa: CASSPQGITTDTQYF

v_gene: TRBV5-4
d_gene: -
CDR3aa: CASSLAGRGDYGYTF

v_gene: TRBV5-5
d_gene: -
CDR3aa: CASSFDWNQPQHF

v_gene: TRBV13
d_gene: -
CDR3aa: CASSDTHSGNTIYF

v_gene: TRBV27
d_gene: -
CDR3aa: CASSREGGGYTF

v_gene: TRBV2
d_gene: -
CDR3aa: CASPHWTGDTQYF

v_gene: TRBV28
d_gene: TRBD1
CDR3aa: CASTSGGNTEAFF

v_gene: TRBV3-1/TRBV3-2
d_gene: -
CDR3aa: CASSRGPGEQYF

v_gene: TRBV7-2
d_gene: TRBD2
CDR3aa: CASSTGLAGAPGEQFF

v_gene: TRBV5-8
d_gene: -
CDR3aa: CASSQGKRTNEKLFF

v_gene: TRBV5-6
d_gene: -
CDR3aa: CASSGASVLLTEAFF

v_gene: TRBV5-4
d_gene: -
CDR3aa: CASSLGGRNTEAFF

v_gene: TRBV12-3/TRBV12-4
d_gene: -
CDR3aa: CASSPRLGPQHF

v_gene: TRBV15
d_gene: -
CDR3aa: CATSRDSPGTAYEQYF

v_gene: TRBV7-2
d_gene: TRBD1
CDR3aa: CASSLVGQGYEQYF

v_gene: TRBV24-1
d_gene: TRBD1
CDR3aa: CATSQSDRGYYGYTF

v_gene: TRBV2
d_gene: -
CDR3aa: CASRSYWANEKLFF

v_gene: TRBV3-1/TRBV3-2
d_gene: -
CDR3aa: CASSQESGNTEAFF

v_gene: TRBV9
d_gene: -
CDR3aa: CASSVGAAGGYTF

v_gene: TRBV7-7
d_gene: -
CDR3aa: CASSPISTGELFF

v_gene: TRBV19
d_gene: -
CDR3aa: CASSIGGSEAFF

v_gene: TRBV27
d_gene: TRBD1
CDR3aa: CATVPQGAYNEQFF

v_gene: TRBV28
d_gene: -
CDR3aa: CASRVWTPYNSPLHF